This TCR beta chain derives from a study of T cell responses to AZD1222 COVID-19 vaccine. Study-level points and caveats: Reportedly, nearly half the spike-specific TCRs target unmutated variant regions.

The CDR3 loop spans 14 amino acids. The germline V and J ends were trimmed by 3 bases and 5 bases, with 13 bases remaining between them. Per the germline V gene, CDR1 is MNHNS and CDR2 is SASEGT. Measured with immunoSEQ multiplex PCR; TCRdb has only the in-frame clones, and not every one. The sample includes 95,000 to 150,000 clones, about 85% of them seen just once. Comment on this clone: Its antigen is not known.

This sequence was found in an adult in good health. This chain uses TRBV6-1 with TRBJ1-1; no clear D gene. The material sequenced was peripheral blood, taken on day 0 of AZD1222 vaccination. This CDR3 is CASSDGLPGTEAFF. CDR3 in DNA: TGTGCCAGCAGTGACGGACTGCCTGGGACTGAAGCTTTCTTT.